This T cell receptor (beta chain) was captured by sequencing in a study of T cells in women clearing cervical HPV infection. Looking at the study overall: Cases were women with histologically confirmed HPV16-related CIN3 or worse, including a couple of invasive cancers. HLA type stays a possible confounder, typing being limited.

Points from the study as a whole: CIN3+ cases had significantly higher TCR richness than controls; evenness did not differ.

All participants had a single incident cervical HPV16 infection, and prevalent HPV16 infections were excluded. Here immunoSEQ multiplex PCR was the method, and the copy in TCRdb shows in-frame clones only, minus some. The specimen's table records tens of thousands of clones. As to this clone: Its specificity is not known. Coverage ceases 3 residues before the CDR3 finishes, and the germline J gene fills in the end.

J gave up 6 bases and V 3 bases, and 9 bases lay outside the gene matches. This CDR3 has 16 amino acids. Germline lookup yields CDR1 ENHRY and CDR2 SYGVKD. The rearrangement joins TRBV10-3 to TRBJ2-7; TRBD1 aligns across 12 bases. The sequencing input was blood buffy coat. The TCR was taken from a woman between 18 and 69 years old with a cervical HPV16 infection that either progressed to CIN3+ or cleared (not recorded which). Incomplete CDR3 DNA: TGTGCCATCAGTGACGGGACAGGGGGCGGTTGGGGCGAG. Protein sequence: CAISDGTGGGWGE. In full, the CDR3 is CAISDGTGGGWGEQYF.